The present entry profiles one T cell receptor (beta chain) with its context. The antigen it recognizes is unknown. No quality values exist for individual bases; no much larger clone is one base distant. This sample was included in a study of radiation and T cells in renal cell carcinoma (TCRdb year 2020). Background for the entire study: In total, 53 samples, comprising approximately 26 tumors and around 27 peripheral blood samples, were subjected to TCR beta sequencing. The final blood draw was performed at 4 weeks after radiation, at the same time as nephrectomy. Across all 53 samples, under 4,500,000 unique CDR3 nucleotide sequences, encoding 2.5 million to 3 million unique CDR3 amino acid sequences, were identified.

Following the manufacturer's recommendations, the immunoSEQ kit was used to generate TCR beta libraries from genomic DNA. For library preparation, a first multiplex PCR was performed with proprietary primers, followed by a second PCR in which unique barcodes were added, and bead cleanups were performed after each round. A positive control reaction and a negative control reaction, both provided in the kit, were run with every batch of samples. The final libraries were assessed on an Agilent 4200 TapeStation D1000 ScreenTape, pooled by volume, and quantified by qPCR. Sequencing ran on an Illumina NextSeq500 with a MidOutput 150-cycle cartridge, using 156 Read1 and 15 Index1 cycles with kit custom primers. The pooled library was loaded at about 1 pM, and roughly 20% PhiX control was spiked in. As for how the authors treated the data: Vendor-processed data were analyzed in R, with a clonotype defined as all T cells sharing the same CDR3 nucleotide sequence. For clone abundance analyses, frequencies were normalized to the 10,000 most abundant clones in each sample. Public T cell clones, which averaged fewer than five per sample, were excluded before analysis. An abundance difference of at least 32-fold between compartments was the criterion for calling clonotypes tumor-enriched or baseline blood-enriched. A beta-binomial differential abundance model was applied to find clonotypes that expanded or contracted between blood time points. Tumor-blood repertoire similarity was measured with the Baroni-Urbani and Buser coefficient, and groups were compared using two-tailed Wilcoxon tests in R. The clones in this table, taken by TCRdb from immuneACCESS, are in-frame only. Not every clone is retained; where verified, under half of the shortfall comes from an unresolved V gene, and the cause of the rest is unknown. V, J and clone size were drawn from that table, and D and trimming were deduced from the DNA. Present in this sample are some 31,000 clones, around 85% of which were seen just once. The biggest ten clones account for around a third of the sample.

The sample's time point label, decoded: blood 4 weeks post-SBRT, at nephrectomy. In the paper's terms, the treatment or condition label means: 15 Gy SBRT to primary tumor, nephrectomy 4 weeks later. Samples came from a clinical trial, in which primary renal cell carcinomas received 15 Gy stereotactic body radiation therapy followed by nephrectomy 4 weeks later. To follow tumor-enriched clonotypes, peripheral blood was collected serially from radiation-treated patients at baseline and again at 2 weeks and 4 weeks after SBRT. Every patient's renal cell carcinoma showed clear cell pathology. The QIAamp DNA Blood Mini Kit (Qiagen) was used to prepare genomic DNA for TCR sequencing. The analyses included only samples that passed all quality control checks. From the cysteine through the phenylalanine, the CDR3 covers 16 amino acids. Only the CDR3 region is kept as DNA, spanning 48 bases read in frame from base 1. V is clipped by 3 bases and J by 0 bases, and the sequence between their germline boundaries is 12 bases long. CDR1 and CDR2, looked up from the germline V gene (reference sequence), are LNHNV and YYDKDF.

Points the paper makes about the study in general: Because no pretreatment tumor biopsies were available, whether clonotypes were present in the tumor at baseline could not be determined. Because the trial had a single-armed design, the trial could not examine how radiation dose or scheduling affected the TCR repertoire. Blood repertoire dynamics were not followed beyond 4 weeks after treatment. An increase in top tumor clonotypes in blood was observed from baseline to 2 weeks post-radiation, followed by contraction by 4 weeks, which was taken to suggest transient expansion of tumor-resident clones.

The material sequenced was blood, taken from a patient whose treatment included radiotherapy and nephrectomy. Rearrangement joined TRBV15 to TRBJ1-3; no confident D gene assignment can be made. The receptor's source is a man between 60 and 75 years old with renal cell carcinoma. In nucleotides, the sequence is TGTGCCACCAGCAGGGGTGACCTCGACTCTGGAAACACCATATATTTT. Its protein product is CATSRGDLDSGNTIYF. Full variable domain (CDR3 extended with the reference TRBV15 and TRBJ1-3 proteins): DAMVIQNPRYQVTQFGKPVTLSCSQTLNHNVMYWYQQKSSQAPKLLFHYYDKDFNNEADTPDNFQSRRPNTSFCFLDIRSPGLGDTAMYLCATSRGDLDSGNTIYFGEGSWLTVV.